This T cell receptor beta chain was found in a study of type 1 regulatory T cells. Overall study: T-allo10 is an in vitro-generated, Tr1-enriched CD4 T cell product specific for alloantigen.

TCRdb redid the calling of the reads with MiXCR, one entry per CDR3 protein. The repertoire holds approximately 97,000 distinct CDR3 sequences, with around a third as singletons. In its sample, this clonotype was seen a few times. Deletions cut 7 bases from V and 4 bases from J, with 14 bases between. The CDR3 covers 14 residues. Per the germline V gene, CDR1 is SGHTA and CDR2 is FQGNSA. V gene TRBV7-2 combines with J gene TRBJ2-1; D not certain. The TCR sequence derives from a human donor in good health. The sequencing sample was made of CD4+ T cells, either the whole sample or a sorted fraction (not recorded which). DNA of the CDR3: TGTGCCAGCACACTATTGGCGACGTACAATGAGCAGTTCTTC. Its translation: CASTLLATYNEQFF. The full variable domain, with the rest looked up from reference TRBV7-2 and TRBJ2-1, is GAGVSQSPSNKVTEKGKDVELRCDPISGHTALYWYRQSLGQGLEFLIYFQGNSAPDKSGLPSDRFSAERTGGSVSTLTIQRTQQEDSAVYLCASTLLATYNEQFFGPGTRLTVL.